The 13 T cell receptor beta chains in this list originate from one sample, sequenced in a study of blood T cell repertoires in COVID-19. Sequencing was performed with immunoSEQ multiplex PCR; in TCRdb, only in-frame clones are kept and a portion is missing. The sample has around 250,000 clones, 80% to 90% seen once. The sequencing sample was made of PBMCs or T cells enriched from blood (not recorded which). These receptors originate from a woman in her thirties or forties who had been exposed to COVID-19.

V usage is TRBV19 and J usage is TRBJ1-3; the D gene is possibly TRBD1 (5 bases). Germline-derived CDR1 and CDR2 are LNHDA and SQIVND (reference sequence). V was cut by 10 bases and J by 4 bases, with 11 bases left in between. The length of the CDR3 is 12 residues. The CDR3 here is CANPPGGNTIYF. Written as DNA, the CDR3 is TGTGCCAACCCCCCAGGGGGAAACACCATATATTTT.

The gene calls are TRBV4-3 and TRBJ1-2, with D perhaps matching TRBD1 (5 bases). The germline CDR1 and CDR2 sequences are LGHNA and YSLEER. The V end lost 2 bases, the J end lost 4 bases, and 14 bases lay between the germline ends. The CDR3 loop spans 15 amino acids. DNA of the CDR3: TGCGCCAGCAGCCAAAACGGTCCGGGACTCTATGGCTACACCTTC. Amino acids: CASSQNGPGLYGYTF.

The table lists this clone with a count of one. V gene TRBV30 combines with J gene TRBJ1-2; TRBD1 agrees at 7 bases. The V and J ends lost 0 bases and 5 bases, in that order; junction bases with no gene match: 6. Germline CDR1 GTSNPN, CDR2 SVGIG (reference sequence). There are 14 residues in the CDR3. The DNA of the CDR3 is TGTGCCTGGAGTGTATCCCCAGGGGGATATGGCTACACCTTC. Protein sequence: CAWSVSPGGYGYTF. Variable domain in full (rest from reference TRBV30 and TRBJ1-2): SQTIHQWPATLVQPVGSPLSLECTVEGTSNPNLYWYRQAAGRGLQLLFYSVGIGQISSEVPQNLSASRPQDRQFILSSKKLLLSDSGFYLCAWSVSPGGYGYTFGSGTRLTVV.

The DNA of the CDR3 is TGTGCCAGCAGGCTAGACAAGGGGCGGACTGAAGCTTTCTTT. Its translation: CASRLDKGRTEAFF. The rearrangement joins TRBV28 to TRBJ1-1; D is possibly TRBD1 (5 bases). Trimming removed 6 bases at V and 5 bases at J, with 16 bases between. CDR1 and CDR2 from the germline V gene are MDHEN and SYDVKM. This CDR3 is built from 14 residues.

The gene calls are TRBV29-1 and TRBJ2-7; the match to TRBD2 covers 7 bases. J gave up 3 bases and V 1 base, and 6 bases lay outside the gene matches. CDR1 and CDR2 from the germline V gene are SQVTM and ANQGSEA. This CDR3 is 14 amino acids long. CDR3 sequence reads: CSVEAGGQYYEQYF. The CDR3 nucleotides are TGCAGCGTTGAAGCGGGAGGCCAGTACTACGAGCAGTACTTC.

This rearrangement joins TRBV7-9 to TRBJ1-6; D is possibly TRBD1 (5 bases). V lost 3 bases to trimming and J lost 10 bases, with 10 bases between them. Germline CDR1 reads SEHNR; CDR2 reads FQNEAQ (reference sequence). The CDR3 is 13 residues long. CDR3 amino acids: CASSFGGQSPLHF. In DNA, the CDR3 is TGTGCCAGCAGCTTCGGGGGTCAGTCACCCCTCCACTTT.

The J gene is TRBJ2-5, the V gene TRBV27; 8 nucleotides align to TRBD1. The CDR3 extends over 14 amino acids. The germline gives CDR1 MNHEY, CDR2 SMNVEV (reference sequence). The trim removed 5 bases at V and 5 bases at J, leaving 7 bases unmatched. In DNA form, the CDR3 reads TGTGCCAGCAGTCCTCGGACAGGGCACGAGACCCAGTACTTC. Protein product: CASSPRTGHETQYF.

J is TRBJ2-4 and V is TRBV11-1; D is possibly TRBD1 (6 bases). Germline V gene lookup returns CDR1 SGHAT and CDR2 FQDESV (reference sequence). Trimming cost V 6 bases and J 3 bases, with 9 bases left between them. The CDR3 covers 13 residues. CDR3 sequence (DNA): TGTGCCAGCAGTAGGACAGACAAAAACATTCAGTACTTC. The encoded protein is CASSRTDKNIQYF.

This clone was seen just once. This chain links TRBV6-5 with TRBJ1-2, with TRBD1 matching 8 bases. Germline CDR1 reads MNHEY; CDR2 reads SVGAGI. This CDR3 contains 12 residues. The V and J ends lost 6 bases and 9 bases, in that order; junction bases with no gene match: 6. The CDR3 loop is CASRGDRSRYTF. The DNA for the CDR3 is TGTGCCAGCAGGGGGGACAGGTCGCGCTACACCTTC.

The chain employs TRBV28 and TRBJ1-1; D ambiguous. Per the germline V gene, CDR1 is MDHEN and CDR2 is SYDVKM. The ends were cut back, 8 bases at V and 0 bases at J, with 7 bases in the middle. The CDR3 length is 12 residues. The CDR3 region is CASVRLNTEAFF. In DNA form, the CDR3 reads TGTGCCAGCGTGCGGCTGAACACTGAAGCTTTCTTT.

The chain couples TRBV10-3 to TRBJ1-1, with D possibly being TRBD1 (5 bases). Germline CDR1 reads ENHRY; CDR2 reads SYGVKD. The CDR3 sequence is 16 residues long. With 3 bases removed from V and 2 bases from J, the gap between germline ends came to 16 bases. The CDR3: CAISDWGWGRNTEAFF. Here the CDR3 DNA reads TGTGCCATCAGTGATTGGGGCTGGGGTCGAAACACTGAAGCTTTCTTT.

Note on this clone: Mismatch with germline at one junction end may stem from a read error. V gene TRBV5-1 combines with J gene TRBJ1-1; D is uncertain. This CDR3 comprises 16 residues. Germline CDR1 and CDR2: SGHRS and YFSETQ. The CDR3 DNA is TGTGCCAGCAAGTTAGTAGGCAGCGGGCTGAACACTGAAGCTTTCTTT. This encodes CASKLVGSGLNTEAFF.

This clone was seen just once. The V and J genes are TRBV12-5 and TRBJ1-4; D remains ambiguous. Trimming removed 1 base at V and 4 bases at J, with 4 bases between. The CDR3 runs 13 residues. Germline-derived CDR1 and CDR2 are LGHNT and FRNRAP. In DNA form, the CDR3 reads TGTGCTAGTGGTTTGGCCGGTAATGAAAAACTGTTTTTT. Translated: CASGLAGNEKLFF.